The 14 T cell receptor beta chains below come from one sample, sequenced in a study of T cells in Graves' hyperthyroidism and ophthalmopathy (dated by TCRdb to the late 2010s). Library creation used multiplex PCR. Sequencing was performed on an Illumina HiSeq 2000. The TCR beta CDR3 regions were amplified from RNA transcripts. For the first round of RT-PCR on the TCR CDR3, the HTBI primer set was used together with the Qiagen OneStep RT-PCR kit. TCRdb reprocessing: public reads trimmed at Q25 with fastp, clones called with MiXCR, in-frame beta chains kept. Rows with one shared CDR3 protein collapse into an entry with the most common genes and DNA. For this sample there are roughly 510,000 distinct CDR3 sequences; over 45% appear just once. 44% of the sample lies in the top ten. Sequenced material: peripheral blood or thyroid tissue (not recorded which). These TCRs come from an adult woman with Graves' disease, either hyperthyroidism or ophthalmopathy (not recorded which).

The count of this clonotype is one. J is TRBJ1-5 and V is TRBV19, with D perhaps matching TRBD1 (5 bases). The germline V gene encodes CDR1 LNHDA and CDR2 SQIVND (reference sequence). The CDR3 is made up of 15 amino acids. Trimming pared 7 bases from V and 9 bases from J, leaving 22 bases between. CDR3 region: CASKPRRDFYPPQHF. CDR3 bases: TGTGCCAGTAAGCCCAGACGGGACTTTTATCCGCCCCAGCATTTT.

The gene calls are TRBV9 and TRBJ2-7, with a weak D call TRBD2 (6 bases). Germline V gene data show CDR1 as SGDLS and CDR2 as YYNGEE. The CDR3 length is 13 residues. Trimming cost V 4 bases and J 1 base, with 9 bases left between them. CDR3 amino acids: CASSREKSYEQYF. CDR3 bases: TGTGCCAGCAGCCGGGAGAAGTCCTACGAGCAGTACTTC.

DNA of the CDR3: TGTGCCAGCAGCCAAGATCGAACGGGCAAGCAGTTCTTC. It specifies CASSQDRTGKQFF. The chain employs TRBV14 and TRBJ2-5, with D unclear. The closer fit of TRBJ2-1 to the DNA end suggests the J call may be wrong. The germline V gene encodes CDR1 SGHDN and CDR2 FVKESK. The CDR3 extends over 13 amino acids.

V usage is TRBV6-5 and J usage is TRBJ2-5; D tentatively fits TRBD1 or TRBD2 (6 bases each). The CDR3 has 14 residues. Trimming shortened V by 6 bases and J by 5 bases, and 16 bases separated the two germline ends. CDR1 and CDR2 (germline): MNHEY, SVGAGI. CDR3 DNA: TGTGCCAGCAGCCTCTTAAGGAGGGGGGAGACCCAGTACTTC. It translates to CASSLLRRGETQYF.

The chain recombines TRBV7-8 with TRBJ2-7, with 7 bases matching TRBD1. This CDR3 spans 14 amino acids. After removal of 7 bases from V and 2 bases from J, the junction contained 8 bases not matched to a gene. Germline lookup yields CDR1 SGHVS and CDR2 FQNEAQ. CDR3 sequence reads: CASKTLTGAYEQYF. In nucleotides, the CDR3 is TGTGCCAGCAAAACCCTTACAGGGGCCTACGAGCAGTACTTC.

At least ten counts were recorded for this clonotype. The rearrangement joins TRBV10-3 to TRBJ1-2; D not certain. This CDR3 has 14 amino acids. The ends were cut back, 6 bases at V and 4 bases at J, with 15 bases in the middle. The V gene's germline CDR1 is ENHRY and CDR2 SYGVKD. In DNA, the CDR3 is TGTGCCATCAGGCCCCCCATGGGAACCTATGGCTACACCTTC. It translates to CAIRPPMGTYGYTF.

Regarding this clonotype: The junction and the germline gene differ at one end; a read error may be behind it. V and J are TRBV28 and TRBJ2-2; the D is unclear. The germline V gene encodes CDR1 MDHEN and CDR2 SYDVKM. This CDR3 has 12 amino acids. CDR3 amino acids: CATSVGSGELFF. The CDR3 coding sequence is TGTGCCACCAGTGTTGGTAGCGGGGAGCTGTTTTTT.

This chain links TRBV10-3 with TRBJ2-7, with a tentative D call TRBD1 (5 bases). CDR3 length: 16 amino acids. V was clipped by 0 bases and J by 7 bases, with 19 bases between them. Looked up from germline, CDR1 is ENHRY and CDR2 is SYGVKD. CDR3 bases: TGTGCCATCAGTGAGTCGGTCCAGGGCGGAATGGGAGAGCAGTACTTC. It specifies CAISESVQGGMGEQYF.

V usage is TRBV15 and J usage is TRBJ1-5; D possibly corresponds to TRBD1 (5 bases). V lost 3 bases to trimming and J lost 6 bases, with 18 bases between them. Germline lookup yields CDR1 LNHNV and CDR2 YYDKDF (reference sequence). The CDR3 extends over 16 amino acids. CDR3 nucleotides: TGTGCCACCAGCAGGGGAGGGACGGCGGGGATTCAGCCCCAGCATTTT. It yields the protein CATSRGGTAGIQPQHF. The complete variable domain, with remaining parts taken from reference TRBV15 and TRBJ1-5, reads DAMVIQNPRYQVTQFGKPVTLSCSQTLNHNVMYWYQQKSSQAPKLLFHYYDKDFNNEADTPDNFQSRRPNTSFCFLDIRSPGLGDTAMYLCATSRGGTAGIQPQHFGDGTRLSIL.

This clonotype is a singleton in its sample. The chain is built from TRBV14 and TRBJ2-6; unclear D gene. The CDR3 consists of 15 residues. CDR1 and CDR2 from the germline V gene are SGHDN and FVKESK. V was shortened by 2 bases and J by 3 bases, with 8 bases between the two germline ends. The CDR3 bases are TGTGCCAGCAGCCAACGGACCGGTGGGGCCAACGTCCTGACTTTC. Its translation: CASSQRTGGANVLTF.

The J gene is TRBJ2-5, the V gene TRBV10-3; 8 bases line up with TRBD2. Looked up from germline, CDR1 is ENHRY and CDR2 is SYGVKD. J gave up 1 base and V 10 bases, and 8 bases lay outside the gene matches. The CDR3 covers 14 residues. CDR3: CATRGGRSQETQYF. The CDR3 DNA sequence: TGTGCCACACGGGGGGGCAGGTCCCAAGAGACCCAGTACTTC.

The chain recombines TRBV9 with TRBJ2-2; 14 bases agree with TRBD2. The CDR3 runs 17 residues. Unmatched junction bases numbered 8, after V lost 6 bases and J lost 4 bases. Germline assignment: CDR1 SGDLS and CDR2 YYNGEE. In nucleotides, the CDR3 is TGTGCCAGCAACCCCACGACTAGCGGGAGGGGCACCGGGGAGCTGTTTTTT. The encoded protein is CASNPTTSGRGTGELFF. The full variable domain, completed using reference TRBV9 and TRBJ2-2, is DSGVTQTPKHLITATGQRVTLRCSPRSGDLSVYWYQQSLDQGLQFLIQYYNGEERAKGNILERFSAQQFPDLHSELNLSSLELGDSALYFCASNPTTSGRGTGELFFGEGSRLTVL.

The V call is TRBV25-1, the J call TRBJ2-3, with a possible D match to TRBD2 (7 bases). There are 13 residues in the CDR3. Trimming took off 8 bases at V and 5 bases at J, with 14 bases between the two ends. Germline CDR1 and CDR2: MGHDK and SYGVNS. The CDR3: CASSGLGGDTQYF. The CDR3 bases are TGTGCCAGCTCCGGACTAGGGGGAGATACGCAGTATTTT.

This clonotype has a count of ten or more. DNA of the CDR3: TGTGCCAGCAGCGTCGACAGGGTGTCTGAAAAACTGTTTTTT. Translating gives CASSVDRVSEKLFF. The V and J genes are TRBV7-9 and TRBJ1-4; 7 bases agree with TRBD1. This CDR3 is 14 amino acids long. Trimming removed 5 bases from V and 7 bases from J; junction bases left unmatched: 7. Germline V lookup: CDR1 SEHNR, CDR2 FQNEAQ (reference sequence).